This T cell receptor beta chain was profiled in a study of cytomegalovirus exposure and HLA in healthy donors (dated by TCRdb to the late 2010s). Regarding the study in general: In an earlier analysis of approximately 640 of the donors, around 290 Gb of sequence data and 95 million to 130 million unique TCR beta sequences from 150 million to 200 million T cells were reported. About 280 gigabases of sequencing data and around 85 million unique TCR sequences made up an early release that covered over 550 HLA-typed donors. The genetic ancestry cluster associated with self-reported Caucasian donors included around 76% of the roughly 380 genotyped donors. The study aimed to test whether cataloging public T cell receptors could reveal signatures of past pathogen exposure. Using immunosequencing, the study profiled T cell repertoires from roughly 650 subjects and related those repertoires to cytomegalovirus serostatus. A separate validation cohort of 100 to 150 different subjects was used in addition to the roughly 640-subject first cohort. High-throughput TCR immunosequencing, statistical association of individual TCRs with disease status, and machine learning were combined to predict cytomegalovirus infection status. A later analysis re-examined previously published TCR beta repertoires from more than 600 donors and added high-resolution HLA genotyping to investigate patterns of TCR occurrence. Rather than using new phenotypic data, the later analysis identified candidate immune exposures from TCR beta sequences and from how often those sequences occurred across donors. An earlier analysis of fewer than 700 of the donors applied high-throughput TCR beta sequencing to assess whether each TCR beta V gene segment acted as functional or pseudogenic. Donor age, sex, ethnicity and CMV serostatus were collected together with the repertoire data. Genome-wide SNP genotypes for about 55% of the 666 donors were used in a later genetic analysis, which treated that subset as a discovery cohort. Every discovery cohort repertoire had been produced on one sequencing platform. HLA typing covered class I and class II loci at four-digit resolution. The number of donors typed differed by locus, with 629-630 for A, B, C, DRB1 and DQB1, roughly 550 for DQA1, about 610 for DPA1, and some 440 for DPB1. A handful of DR-DQ haplotypes were handled as single units for association and clustering because linkage in the cohort was strong. Among some 400 genotyped donors of the cohort, an average of approximately 250,000 unique TCR beta nucleotide sequences were sequenced per donor, about a sixth of them non-productive. What the research found in general, with its limitations: Some IMGT-functional V segments, including TRBV6-2 and TRBV6-3, could not be told apart with the 87-base-pair reads, so those segments were excluded. The authors suggested that the approach could potentially be extended to other disease states and immunological phenotypes. A few of the identified cytomegalovirus-associated TCR beta chains were confirmed in vitro to be specific for cytomegalovirus antigens. When HLA alleles, especially DR and DQ, strongly co-occurred, TCR associations were difficult to assign to individual alleles. A cluster of highly shared sequence variants was judged likely to represent a technical artifact of the sequencing pipeline. A total of fewer than 200 TCR beta chains were listed by the study as associated with cytomegalovirus. A further reported finding was that TCR beta sequences accurately predicted the HLA-A and HLA-B alleles for most subjects in the first cohort. A later genetic analysis associated a missense DCLRE1C variant with V-gene and J-gene trimming of TCR beta chains, and an independent cohort replicated the association. Across donors, most TCR sequences were observed very rarely, whereas some public TCRs were present in many individuals. In both the original and validation cohorts, the classifier was reported to diagnose cytomegalovirus status with high specificity and sensitivity. An earlier analysis of approximately 500 of the donors showed that most TCR beta V segments appeared in productive rearrangements either about 87% or about 30% of the time, which broadly matched IMGT annotations. Because HLA typing was missing for some donors at each locus, association tests included only the typed subset. A later analysis reported that several top co-occurrence clusters appeared linked to parvovirus B19, influenza, CMV and Epstein-Barr virus. Correlated functional status among segregating V segments might reflect linkage disequilibrium, but an unknown experimental factor could not be ruled out. According to a later analysis, most CMV-associated TCR beta chains appeared to be HLA-restricted, and the HLA associations seemed to be driven largely by CMV exposure. A later analysis associated about 17,000 TCR beta sequences with specific HLA alleles at a false discovery rate of 0.05. Because counts were too low, seventeen rarely observed V segments, including chromosome 9 orphons, were excluded from the earlier analysis of around 640 of the donors. CMV serostatus was the only immune exposure information available for the cohort. Presence/absence analyses assumed roughly uniform sequencing depth across donors, an assumption that may not hold. In a later analysis, the rate of TCR association differed among HLA loci, with DRB1 alleles having the most associated TCRs and HLA-C alleles having the fewest. Only TCR beta chains were sequenced in this cohort, and the absence of alpha or paired-chain data limited detectable features. A later analysis found that HLA-associated TCR beta chains were more clonally expanded and had lower generation probabilities than equally common non-associated chains. In a later genetic analysis, fewer N-insertions in productive TCRs were reported among donors in an Asian-associated ancestry cluster than the roughly 700-donor mean.

CDR1 is given as GTSNPN and CDR2 as SVGIG, both from the germline V gene (reference sequence). Trimming removed 7 bases from V and 1 base from J; the gene matches leave 9 bases unexplained. There are 15 amino acids in the CDR3, from cysteine to phenylalanine inclusive. Only CDR3 DNA remains: 45 bases, in frame from the first base. In total, about 650 healthy bone marrow donors made up the cohort. Cohort members were all nominally healthy when sampled, although unrecorded immune exposures were likely present. The donor tested CMV seronegative and was one of the 352 seronegative cohort members. Every donor gave a peripheral blood sample, and the peripheral blood mononuclear cells from that sample were used for TCR beta sequencing. The Qiagen DNeasy Blood Extraction Kit was used to extract genomic DNA from the blood cell samples. Concerning this clone itself: What this receptor recognizes is not known. It has no much larger one-base neighbor in the sample; base qualities were not kept.

Libraries were constructed by the immunoSEQ multiplex PCR assay. A mixture of 60 forward primers for TCR Vbeta segments and 13 reverse primers for TCR Jbeta segments was used in the multiplex PCR. Amplification of the CDR3 region of rearranged TCR beta genes was performed with a multiplex PCR assay on genomic DNA. The Illumina HiSeq System was used to sequence the amplified TCR beta libraries as 87-base-pair reads. The authors processed their data as follows. A later analysis tallied some 79 million unique TCR beta chains across the 666 repertoires, and roughly 11 million of those chains were shared by two or more donors. To remove PCR and sequencing errors, raw reads were error-corrected and collapsed into unique sequences using a nearest-neighbor algorithm that merged closely related sequences. CDR3 sequences were aligned to IMGT reference sequences to assign V, D and J gene segments. For a sequence to be retained, at least a six-nucleotide match to both a V gene segment and a J gene segment was required. Rearrangements were classified as productive when the CDR3 lacked stop codons and remained in frame with V and J, and all other rearrangements were classified as non-productive. Following IMGT convention, CDR3 was defined as the stretch from the second conserved V-encoded cysteine to the conserved J-encoded phenylalanine. The earlier analysis of a few hundred of the donors excluded any sequence lacking an unambiguous match to a single V gene segment. An earlier analysis of a few hundred of the donors called V segments functional above 56.7% productive rearrangements and segregating when the between-donor standard deviation exceeded 5%. A statistical classification framework was developed to diagnose cytomegalovirus status using the catalog of TCR beta chain sequences. V and J gene assignment, in a later analysis, came from comparing TCR nucleotide sequences with IMGT/GENE-DB human TR gene sequences. Using the TCRdist pipeline, a later analysis assigned CDR3 sequences along with most-parsimonious VDJ recombination scenarios. In a later analysis, each TCR beta chain was defined by its CDR3 amino acid sequence together with its V-gene family, and reads lacking a unique V-gene family were excluded. As a way to deal with suspected cross-contamination and a sequencing artifact, a later analysis dropped roughly 600 nucleotide sequences that were highly shared and had low generation probability. In a later analysis, a clonal expansion index was calculated for each public chain from normalized within-repertoire ranks of inferred template counts. Generation probabilities in a later analysis came from a VDJ recombination model fitted to out-of-frame rearrangements, and those results were checked against IGoR. A later analysis scored TCR-TCR, TCR-HLA and TCR-CMV co-occurrence with hypergeometric tests, applying a repertoire-size bias correction to TCR pairs. A later analysis estimated false discovery rates by permuting HLA or CMV assignments 20 times. A later analysis grouped co-occurring TCRs with DBSCAN, adding TCRdist sequence similarity when clustering within HLA-allele-positive subsets. Repertoires with fewer than 30,000 or more than 120,000 public chains were left out of co-occurrence clustering, as were about 5 repertoires with anomalous nucleotide sharing. Imported from immuneACCESS, the table was reduced by TCRdb to in-frame sequences with V and J called. These copies leave out some clones; in studies compared against another copy, an unresolved V gene accounts for under half, and the cause of the remainder is not known. V and J calls and clone size are as listed in that table; D and trimming were resolved from the DNA. The sample table shows approximately 110,000 clones, and around 79% are seen once. The ten biggest clones cover around 3.7% of the sample.

Sequences were obtained from PBMCs. This receptor chain uses TRBV30 and TRBJ2-3; 9 junctional bases match TRBD1. This TCR came from a woman between 40 and 55 years old in good health and CMV-seronegative. The CDR3 sequence is CAYRDRDLGTDTQYF. The sequenced DNA is TGTGCCTACCGGGACAGGGATCTAGGCACAGATACGCAGTATTTT.